The clone carrying this TCR beta chain has a handful of counts. V gave up 2 bases and J gave up 5 bases; unmatched junction bases: 5. The length of the CDR3 is 14 residues. Germline-derived CDR1 and CDR2 are SGHTA and FQGNSA. The data are from a study of response to subunit inactivated influenza vaccine. Each CDR3 protein is one row after TCRdb ran MiXCR on the RT-PCR reads. The data hold under 750,000 distinct CDR3 sequences, with 10% to 15% observed a single time. The chain links TRBV7-2 to TRBJ2-5, with 7 bases identical to TRBD1. The sequence derives from a man aged 50-60 years who received an inactivated influenza vaccine. The sequencing used PBMCs from blood, collected on the day of vaccination. The CDR3 spells CASSLLGRGETQYF. CDR3 bases: TGTGCCAGCAGCTTATTGGGCAGGGGGGAGACCCAGTACTTC.